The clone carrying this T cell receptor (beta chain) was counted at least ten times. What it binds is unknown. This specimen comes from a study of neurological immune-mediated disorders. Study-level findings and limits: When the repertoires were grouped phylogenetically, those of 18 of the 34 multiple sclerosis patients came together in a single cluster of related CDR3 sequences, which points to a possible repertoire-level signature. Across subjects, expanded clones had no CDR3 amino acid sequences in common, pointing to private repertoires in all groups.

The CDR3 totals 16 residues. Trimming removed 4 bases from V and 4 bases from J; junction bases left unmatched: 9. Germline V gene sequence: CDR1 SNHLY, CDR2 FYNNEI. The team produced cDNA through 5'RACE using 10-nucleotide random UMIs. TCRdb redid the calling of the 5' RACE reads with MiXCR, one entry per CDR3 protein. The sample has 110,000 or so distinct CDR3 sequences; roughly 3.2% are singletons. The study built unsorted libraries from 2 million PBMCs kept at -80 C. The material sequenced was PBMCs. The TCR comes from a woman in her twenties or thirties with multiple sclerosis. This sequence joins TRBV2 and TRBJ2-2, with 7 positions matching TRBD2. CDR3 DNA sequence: TGTGCCAGCAGTGGGTATAGCGGGTTAATCACCGGGGAGCTGTTTTTT. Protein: CASSGYSGLITGELFF.